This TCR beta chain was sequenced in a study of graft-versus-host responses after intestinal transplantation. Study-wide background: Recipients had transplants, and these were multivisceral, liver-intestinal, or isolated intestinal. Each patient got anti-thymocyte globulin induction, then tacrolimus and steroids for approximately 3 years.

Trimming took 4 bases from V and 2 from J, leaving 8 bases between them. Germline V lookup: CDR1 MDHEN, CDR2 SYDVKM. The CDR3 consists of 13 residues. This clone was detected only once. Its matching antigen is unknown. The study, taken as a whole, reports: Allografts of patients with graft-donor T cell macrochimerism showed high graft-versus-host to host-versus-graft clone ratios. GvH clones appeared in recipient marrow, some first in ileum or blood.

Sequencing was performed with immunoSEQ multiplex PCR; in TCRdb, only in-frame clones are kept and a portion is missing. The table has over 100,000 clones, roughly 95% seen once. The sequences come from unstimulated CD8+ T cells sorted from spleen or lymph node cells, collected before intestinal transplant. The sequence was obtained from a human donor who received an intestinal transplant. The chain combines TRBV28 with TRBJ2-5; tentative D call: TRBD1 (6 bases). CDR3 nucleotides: TGTGCCAGCAGTTGGACAGCACAAGAGACCCAGTACTTC. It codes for CASSWTAQETQYF.